The sequence of this T cell receptor (beta chain) was determined in a study of T cell responses to AZD1222 COVID-19 vaccine. Only in-frame clones appear in the TCRdb table, and some are missing; sequencing was by immunoSEQ multiplex PCR. There are roughly 100,000 clones in the sample; approximately 89% occur only once, and about 17% lies in the top ten. Trimming took 6 bases from V and 8 from J, leaving 7 bases between them. The CDR3 sequence is 11 residues long. The receptor comes from an adult in good health. This specimen was peripheral blood, taken on day 0 of AZD1222 vaccination. The chain links TRBV12-3 or TRBV12-4 to TRBJ1-4; TRBD1 is a possible D gene (6 bases). The CDR3 bases are TGTGCCAGCAGCCAGGGGGAAAAACTGTTTTTT. Protein sequence: CASSQGEKLFF.